The present T cell receptor (beta chain) was sequenced within a study of shared clonotypes between healthy human individuals. Study findings and constraints: Some clonotypes were shared by all four sorted-subset donors, while others were not shared. The non-shared ones had lower generation probabilities than the shared ones.

Assay execution took place at the deep level. Measured with immunoSEQ multiplex PCR; TCRdb has only the in-frame clones, and not every one. Among 550,000 to 850,000 clones listed, roughly 72% were seen once. The germline CDR1 and CDR2 sequences are MNHEY and SVGAGI. The CDR3 runs to 15 residues. Trimming took 2 bases from V and 3 from J; bases not matched to a gene: 7. Comment on this clone: What it binds is not known.

This TCR came from a woman under 40 in good health. The chain uses TRBV6-5 and TRBJ2-7; 7 bases align to TRBD2. Sequencing input: memory CD4+ T cells sorted from blood. Subset meaning: CD45RA-negative fraction. This chain's CDR3 is CASSYDASGLYEQYF. DNA of the CDR3: TGTGCCAGCAGTTACGATGCTAGCGGACTCTACGAGCAGTACTTC.